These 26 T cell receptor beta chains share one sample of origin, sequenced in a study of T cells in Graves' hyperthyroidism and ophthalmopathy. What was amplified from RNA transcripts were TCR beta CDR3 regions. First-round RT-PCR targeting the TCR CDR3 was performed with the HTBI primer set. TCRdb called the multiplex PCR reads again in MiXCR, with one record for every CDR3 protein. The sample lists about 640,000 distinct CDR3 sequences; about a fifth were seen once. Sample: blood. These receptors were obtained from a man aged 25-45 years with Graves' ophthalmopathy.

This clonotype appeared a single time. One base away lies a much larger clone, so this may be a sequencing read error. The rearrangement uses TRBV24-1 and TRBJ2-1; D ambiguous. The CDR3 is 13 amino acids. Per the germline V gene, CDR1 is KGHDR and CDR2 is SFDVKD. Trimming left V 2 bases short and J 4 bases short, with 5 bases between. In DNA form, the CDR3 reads TGTGCCACCAGTGATTCCGGGTACAATGAGCAGTTCTTC. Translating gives CATSDSGYNEQFF.

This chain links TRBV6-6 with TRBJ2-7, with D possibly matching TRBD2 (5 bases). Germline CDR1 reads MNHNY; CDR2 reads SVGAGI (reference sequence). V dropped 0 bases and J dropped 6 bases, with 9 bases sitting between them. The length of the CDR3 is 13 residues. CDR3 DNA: TGTGCCAGCAGTTACTCGATGGGGAGCGAGCAGTACTTC. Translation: CASSYSMGSEQYF.

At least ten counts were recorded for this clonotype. The CDR3 is CASSSQGQGGEKLFF. The DNA of the CDR3 is TGTGCCAGCAGCTCCCAGGGACAGGGAGGGGAAAAACTGTTTTTT. J is TRBJ1-4 and V is TRBV7-2; 9 bases are a match to TRBD1. The germline V gene has CDR1 SGHTA and CDR2 FQGNSA. The CDR3 loop spans 15 amino acids. Trimming took 4 bases from V and 8 from J; bases not matched to a gene: 8.

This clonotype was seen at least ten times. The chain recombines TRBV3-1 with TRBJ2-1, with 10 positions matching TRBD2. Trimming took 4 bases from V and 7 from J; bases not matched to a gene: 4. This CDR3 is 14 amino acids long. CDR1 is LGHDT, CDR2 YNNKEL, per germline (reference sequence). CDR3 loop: CASSPASGRNEQFF. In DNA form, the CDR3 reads TGTGCCAGCAGCCCAGCTAGCGGGAGAAATGAGCAGTTCTTC.

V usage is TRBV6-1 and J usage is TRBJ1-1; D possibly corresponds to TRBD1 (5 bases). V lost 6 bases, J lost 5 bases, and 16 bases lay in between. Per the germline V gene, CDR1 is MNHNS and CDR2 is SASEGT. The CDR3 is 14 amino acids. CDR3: CASRGLQGGTEAFF. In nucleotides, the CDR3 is TGTGCCAGCAGGGGCTTGCAGGGAGGAACTGAAGCTTTCTTT.

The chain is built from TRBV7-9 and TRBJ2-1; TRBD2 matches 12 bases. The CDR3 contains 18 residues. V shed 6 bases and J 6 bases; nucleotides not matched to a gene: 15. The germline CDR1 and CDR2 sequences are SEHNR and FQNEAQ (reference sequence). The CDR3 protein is CASRPRITSGRRSNEQFF. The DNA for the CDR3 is TGTGCCAGCAGACCCCGCATTACTAGCGGGAGGAGGTCCAATGAGCAGTTCTTC.

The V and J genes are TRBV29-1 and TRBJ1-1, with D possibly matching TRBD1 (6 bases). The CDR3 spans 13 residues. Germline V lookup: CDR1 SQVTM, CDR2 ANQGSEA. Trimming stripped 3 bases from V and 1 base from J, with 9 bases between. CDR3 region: CSVDPTGNTEAFF. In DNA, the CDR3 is TGCAGCGTTGACCCGACAGGGAACACTGAAGCTTTCTTT.

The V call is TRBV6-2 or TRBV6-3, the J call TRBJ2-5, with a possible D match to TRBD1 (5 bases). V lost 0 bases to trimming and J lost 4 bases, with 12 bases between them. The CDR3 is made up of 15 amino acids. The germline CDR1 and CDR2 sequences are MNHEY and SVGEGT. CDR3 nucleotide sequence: TGTGCCAGCAGTTACTCGTCTGCAGGGTCAGAGACCCAGTACTTC. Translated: CASSYSSAGSETQYF.

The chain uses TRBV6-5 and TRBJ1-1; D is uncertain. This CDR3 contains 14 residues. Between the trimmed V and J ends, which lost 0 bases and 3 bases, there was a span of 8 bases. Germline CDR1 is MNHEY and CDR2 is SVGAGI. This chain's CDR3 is CASSYSGRYTEAFF. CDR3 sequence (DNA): TGTGCCAGCAGTTACTCCGGCAGATACACTGAAGCTTTCTTT.

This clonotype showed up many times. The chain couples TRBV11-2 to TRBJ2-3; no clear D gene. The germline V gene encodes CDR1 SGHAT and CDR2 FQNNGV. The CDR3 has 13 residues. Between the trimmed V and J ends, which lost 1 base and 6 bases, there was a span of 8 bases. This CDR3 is CASSLVYVDTQYF. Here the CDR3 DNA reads TGTGCCAGCAGCTTAGTATACGTGGATACGCAGTATTTT.

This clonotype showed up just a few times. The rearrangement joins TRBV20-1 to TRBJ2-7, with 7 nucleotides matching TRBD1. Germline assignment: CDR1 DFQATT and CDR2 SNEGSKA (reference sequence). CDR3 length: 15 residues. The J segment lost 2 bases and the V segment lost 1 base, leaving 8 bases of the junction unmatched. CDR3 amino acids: CSARGDRVGAYEQYF. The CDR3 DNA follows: TGCAGTGCTAGAGGCGACAGGGTGGGGGCCTACGAGCAGTACTTC.

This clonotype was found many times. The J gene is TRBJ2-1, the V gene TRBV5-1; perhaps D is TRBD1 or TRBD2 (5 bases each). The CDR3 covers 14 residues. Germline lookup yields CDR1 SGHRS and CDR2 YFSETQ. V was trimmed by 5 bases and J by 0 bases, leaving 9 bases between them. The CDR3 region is CASSSGTSYNEQFF. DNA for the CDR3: TGCGCCAGCAGTAGTGGGACCTCCTACAATGAGCAGTTCTTC.

Here the CDR3 DNA reads TGTGCCAGTAGTTTCGGAGCAGGGGGGCCTCAGGCCTACGAGCAGTACTTC. Translating it yields CASSFGAGGPQAYEQYF. The genes are TRBV19 and TRBJ2-7, with a weak D call TRBD1 (7 bases). V gave up 5 bases and J gave up 2 bases, with 22 bases separating them. Germline-derived CDR1 and CDR2 are LNHDA and SQIVND (reference sequence). The CDR3 totals 17 residues.

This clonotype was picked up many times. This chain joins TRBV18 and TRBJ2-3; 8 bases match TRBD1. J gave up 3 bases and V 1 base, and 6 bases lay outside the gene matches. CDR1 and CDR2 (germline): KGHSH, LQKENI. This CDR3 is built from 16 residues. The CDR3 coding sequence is TGTGCCAGCTCACCACTCCAGGGGGCGCGGACAGATACGCAGTATTTT. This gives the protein CASSPLQGARTDTQYF. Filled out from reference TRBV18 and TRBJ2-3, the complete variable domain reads NAGVMQNPRHLVRRRGQEARLRCSPMKGHSHVYWYRQLPEEGLKFMVYLQKENIIDESGMPKERFSAEFPKEGPSILRIQQVVRGDSAAYFCASSPLQGARTDTQYFGPGTRLTVL.

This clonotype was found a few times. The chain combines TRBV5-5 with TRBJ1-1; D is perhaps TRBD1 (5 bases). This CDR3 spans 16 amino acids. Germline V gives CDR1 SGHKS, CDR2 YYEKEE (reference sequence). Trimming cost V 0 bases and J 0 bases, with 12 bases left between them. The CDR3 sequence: CASSLDMGRMNTEAFF. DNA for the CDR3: TGTGCCAGCAGCTTGGATATGGGACGTATGAACACTGAAGCTTTCTTT.

In DNA form, the CDR3 reads TGTGCCAGCAGCTACCTCACGAACATAAACACCGGGGAGCTGTTTTTT. Its protein is CASSYLTNINTGELFF. V gene TRBV11-2 combines with J gene TRBJ2-2; D unclear. Germline V gene sequence: CDR1 SGHAT, CDR2 FQNNGV. V dropped 4 bases and J dropped 2 bases, with 14 bases sitting between them. The CDR3 covers 16 residues.

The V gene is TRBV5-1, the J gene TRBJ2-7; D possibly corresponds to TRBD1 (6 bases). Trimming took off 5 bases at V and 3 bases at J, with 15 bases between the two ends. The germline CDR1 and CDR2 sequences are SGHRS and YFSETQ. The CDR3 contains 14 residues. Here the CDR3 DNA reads TGCGCCAGCAGTCGAGGACAGATAGACTACGAGCAGTACTTC. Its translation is CASSRGQIDYEQYF.

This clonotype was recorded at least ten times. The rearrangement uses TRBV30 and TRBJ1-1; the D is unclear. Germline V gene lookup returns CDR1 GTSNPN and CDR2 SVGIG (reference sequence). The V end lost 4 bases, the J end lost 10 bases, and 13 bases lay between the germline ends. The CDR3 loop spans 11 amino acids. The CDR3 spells CAWNNYGVAFF. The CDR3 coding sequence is TGTGCCTGGAACAATTATGGGGTAGCTTTCTTT.

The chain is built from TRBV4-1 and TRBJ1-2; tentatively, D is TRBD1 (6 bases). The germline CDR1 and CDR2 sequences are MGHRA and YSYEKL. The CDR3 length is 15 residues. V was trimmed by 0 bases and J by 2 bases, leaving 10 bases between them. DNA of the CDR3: TGCGCCAGCAGCCAAGATCGTGGACAGAACTATGGCTACACCTTC. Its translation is CASSQDRGQNYGYTF.

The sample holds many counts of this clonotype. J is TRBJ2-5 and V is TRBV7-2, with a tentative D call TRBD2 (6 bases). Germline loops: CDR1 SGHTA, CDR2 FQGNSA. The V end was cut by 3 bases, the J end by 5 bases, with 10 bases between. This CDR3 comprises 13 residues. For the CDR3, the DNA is TGTGCCAGCAGCTTTGGGGGGAAGGAGACCCAGTACTTC. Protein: CASSFGGKETQYF.

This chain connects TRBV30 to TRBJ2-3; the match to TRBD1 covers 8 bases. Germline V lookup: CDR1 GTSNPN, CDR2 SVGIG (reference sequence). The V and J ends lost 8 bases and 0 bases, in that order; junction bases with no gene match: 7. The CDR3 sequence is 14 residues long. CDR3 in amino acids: CALRQGSSTDTQYF. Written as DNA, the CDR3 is TGTGCCCTACGACAGGGGTCTAGCACAGATACGCAGTATTTT.

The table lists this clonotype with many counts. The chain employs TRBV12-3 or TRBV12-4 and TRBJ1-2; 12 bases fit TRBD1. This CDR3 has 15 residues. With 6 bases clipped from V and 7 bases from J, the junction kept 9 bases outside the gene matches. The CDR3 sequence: CASSKGQGAVVGYTF. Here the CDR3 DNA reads TGTGCCAGCAGCAAGGGACAGGGGGCAGTGGTTGGCTACACCTTC.

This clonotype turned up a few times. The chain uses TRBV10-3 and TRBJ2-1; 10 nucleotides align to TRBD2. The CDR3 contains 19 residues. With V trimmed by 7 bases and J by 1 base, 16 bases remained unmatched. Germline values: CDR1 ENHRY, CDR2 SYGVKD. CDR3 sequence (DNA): TGTGCCATCAATTCAAGGTTCAGCGGGAGGGAAGATTCCTACAATGAGCAGTTCTTC. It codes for CAINSRFSGREDSYNEQFF.

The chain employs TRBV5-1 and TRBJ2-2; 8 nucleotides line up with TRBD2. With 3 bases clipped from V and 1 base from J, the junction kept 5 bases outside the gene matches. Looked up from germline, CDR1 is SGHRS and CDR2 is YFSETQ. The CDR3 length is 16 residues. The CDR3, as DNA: TGCGCCAGCAGCTCGGGGGGGTCGGTGAACACCGGGGAGCTGTTTTTT. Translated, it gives CASSSGGSVNTGELFF.

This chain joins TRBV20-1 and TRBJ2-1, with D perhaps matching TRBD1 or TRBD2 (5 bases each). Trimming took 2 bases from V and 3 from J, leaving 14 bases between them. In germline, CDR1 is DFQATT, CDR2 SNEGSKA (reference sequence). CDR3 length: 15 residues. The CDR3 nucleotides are TGCAGTGCTAGACCGGTTGTGGGGGTCTACAATGAGCAGTTCTTC. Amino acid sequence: CSARPVVGVYNEQFF.

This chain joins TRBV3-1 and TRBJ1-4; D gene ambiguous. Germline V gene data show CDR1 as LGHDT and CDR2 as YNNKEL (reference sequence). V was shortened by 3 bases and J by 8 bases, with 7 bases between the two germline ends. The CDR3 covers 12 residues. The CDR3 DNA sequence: TGTGCCAGCAGCCATTTGGAGGAAAAACTGTTTTTT. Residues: CASSHLEEKLFF. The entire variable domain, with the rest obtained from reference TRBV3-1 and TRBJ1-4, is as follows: DTAVSQTPKYLVTQMGNDKSIKCEQNLGHDTMYWYKQDSKKFLKIMFSYNNKELIINETVPNRFSPKSPDKAHLNLHINSLELGDSAVYFCASSHLEEKLFFGSGTQLSVL.